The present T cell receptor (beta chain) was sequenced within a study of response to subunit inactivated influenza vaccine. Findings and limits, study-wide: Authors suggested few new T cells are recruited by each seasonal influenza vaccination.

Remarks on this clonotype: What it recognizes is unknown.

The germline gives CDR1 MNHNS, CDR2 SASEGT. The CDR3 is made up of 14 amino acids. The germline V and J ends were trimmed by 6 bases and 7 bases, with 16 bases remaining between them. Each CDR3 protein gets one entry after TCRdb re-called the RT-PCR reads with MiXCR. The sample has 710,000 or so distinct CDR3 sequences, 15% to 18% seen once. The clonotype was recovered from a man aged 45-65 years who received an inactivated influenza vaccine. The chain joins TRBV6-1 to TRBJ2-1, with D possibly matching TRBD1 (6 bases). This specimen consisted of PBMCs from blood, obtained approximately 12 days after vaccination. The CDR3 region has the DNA TGTGCCAGCAGCGGGACATCCGTGGGGAATGAGCAGTTCTTC. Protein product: CASSGTSVGNEQFF.